A single sample is the source of the 27 T cell receptor beta chains below, sequenced in a study of beta chain features in type 1 diabetes. Regarding the study as a whole: All four CD4+ subsets from Type 1 diabetes patients carried moderately but significantly shorter TCRB CDR3s.

Their recognized antigens are unknown. Isolated RNA was reverse transcribed in full, so expressed TCRB transcripts were sequenced. The table came from immunoSEQ multiplex PCR; TCRdb's copy has only in-frame clones and leaves some out. The table records about 280,000 clones, 14% to 15% of them present only once. The specimen was naive CD4+ T cells from blood. Receptors were obtained from a man younger than 30 with type 1 diabetes.

The chain joins TRBV19 to TRBJ2-7, with 12 bases fitting TRBD1. V was clipped by 10 bases and J by 7 bases; unmatched bases: 8. Germline V gene data show CDR1 as LNHDA and CDR2 as SQIVND (reference sequence). CDR3 length: 13 amino acids. In DNA form, the CDR3 reads TGTGCCACCAAGGGACAGGGGGCACGGGAGCAGTACTTC. This encodes CATKGQGAREQYF.

There are a few counts of this clone. V usage is TRBV19 and J usage is TRBJ2-3; D gene uncertain. Germline CDR1 reads LNHDA; CDR2 reads SQIVND (reference sequence). V lost 6 bases, J lost 6 bases, and 7 bases lay in between. The CDR3 covers 11 residues. CDR3 nucleotides: TGTGCCAGTAGGGTAGCTGATACGCAGTATTTT. Its protein is CASRVADTQYF.

This clone was found once. This chain joins TRBV5-1 and TRBJ1-1; D uncertain. This CDR3 spans 13 amino acids. Trimming stripped 7 bases from V and 2 bases from J, with 12 bases between. The germline CDR1 and CDR2 sequences are SGHRS and YFSETQ. CDR3 region: CASGREGNTEAFF. The CDR3 DNA reads as TGCGCCAGCGGGAGGGAGGGAAACACTGAAGCTTTCTTT.

This clone has a handful of counts. The V and J genes are TRBV25-1 and TRBJ1-2; 8 positions match TRBD1. Germline V CDR1 and CDR2: MGHDK, SYGVNS. The J segment lost 7 bases and the V segment lost 8 bases, leaving 9 bases of the junction unmatched. The CDR3 is 13 amino acids. In DNA, the CDR3 is TGTGCCAGCGTCCTCACAGGGGGGTCTGGCTACACCTTC. Its translation: CASVLTGGSGYTF.

V is TRBV28 and J is TRBJ1-2; D is ambiguous. The germline gives CDR1 MDHEN, CDR2 SYDVKM. CDR3 length equals 14 residues. V was cut by 8 bases and J by 5 bases, with 18 bases left in between. For the CDR3, the DNA is TGTGCCAGCCACCCGATTGGAGAAGGTTATGGCTACACCTTC. It encodes CASHPIGEGYGYTF.

This clone turned up a few times. The V gene is TRBV30, the J gene TRBJ1-2; a possible D gene is TRBD1 (6 bases). The CDR3 sequence is 12 residues long. The germline gives CDR1 GTSNPN, CDR2 SVGIG (reference sequence). Trimming pared 2 bases from V and 5 bases from J, leaving 9 bases between. CDR3 sequence: CAWSPTGYGYTF. The CDR3 DNA reads TGTGCCTGGAGTCCCACAGGGTATGGCTACACCTTC.

The chain employs TRBV10-2 and TRBJ1-5, with 7 bases aligning to TRBD1. This CDR3 spans 14 amino acids. Germline CDR1 is WSHSY and CDR2 is SAAADI. Germline trimming cut 5 bases from V and 7 bases from J; bases unmatched to any gene: 8. CDR3 in DNA: TGCGCCAGCAGTCCAGGGGGTGGTGGACAGCCCCAGCATTTT. Protein: CASSPGGGGQPQHF.

This clone came up a few times. This chain links TRBV9 with TRBJ2-4; TRBD2 agrees at 9 bases. Germline V lookup: CDR1 SGDLS, CDR2 YYNGEE. The CDR3 covers 14 residues. As DNA, the CDR3 is TGTTACCCGGGGCGGGGGGGCCCCGAAAACATTCAGTACTTC. Its protein product is CYPGRGGPENIQYF.

The chain links TRBV5-1 to TRBJ2-1; 11 nucleotides line up with TRBD1. This CDR3 region has 13 residues. The J segment lost 6 bases and the V segment lost 7 bases, leaving 3 bases of the junction unmatched. Germline V gene sequence: CDR1 SGHRS, CDR2 YFSETQ. This chain's CDR3 is CASRGQGGNEQFF. CDR3 coding DNA: TGCGCCAGCCGGGGACAGGGGGGCAATGAGCAGTTCTTC.

In its sample, this clone was seen a few times. The chain recombines TRBV28 with TRBJ1-1; D is possibly TRBD1 (5 bases). This CDR3 region has 15 residues. Germline lookup yields CDR1 MDHEN and CDR2 SYDVKM. Trimming took 6 bases from V and 4 from J, leaving 18 bases between them. CDR3 sequence: CASRGAGDGSTEAFF. CDR3 coding DNA: TGTGCCAGCAGGGGAGCGGGGGACGGGAGCACTGAAGCTTTCTTT.

The rearrangement joins TRBV20-1 to TRBJ1-2, with a possible D match to TRBD1 (5 bases). The CDR3 length is 11 residues. V dropped 7 bases and J dropped 4 bases, with 10 bases sitting between them. Germline V CDR1 and CDR2: DFQATT, SNEGSKA (reference sequence). The CDR3 DNA is TGCAGTGTCCCGACAGCCTATGGCTACACCTTC. Residues: CSVPTAYGYTF.

This clone came up a few times. V usage is TRBV18 and J usage is TRBJ1-1; no firm D call. The CDR3 consists of 16 residues. V was trimmed by 4 bases and J by 4 bases, leaving 19 bases between them. The germline gives CDR1 KGHSH, CDR2 LQKENI. The chain's CDR3 is CASSLAGRGRGTEAFF. The CDR3 DNA reads as TGTGCCAGCTCACTAGCAGGTCGGGGTCGGGGCACTGAAGCTTTCTTT.

The J gene is TRBJ2-5, the V gene TRBV6-1; D call uncertain. Germline V CDR1 and CDR2: MNHNS, SASEGT. Trimming removed 4 bases at V and 3 bases at J, with 12 bases between. The CDR3 is 14 amino acids. CDR3 coding DNA: TGTGCCAGCAGTGCCGGCATAACAGAAGAGACCCAGTACTTC. It codes for CASSAGITEETQYF.

The J gene is TRBJ2-7, the V gene TRBV7-6, with D maybe TRBD2 (6 bases). The germline gives CDR1 SGHVS, CDR2 FNYEAQ. The CDR3 length is 16 residues. Trimming took off 1 base at V and 5 bases at J, with 18 bases between the two ends. The CDR3 DNA follows: TGTGCCAGCAGCTTAGTAGGGCAGGGAGGTTCCCACGAGCAGTACTTC. Translation: CASSLVGQGGSHEQYF.

This clone occurred a few times. The V and J genes are TRBV28 and TRBJ2-1, with D tentatively TRBD2 (6 bases). Looked up from germline, CDR1 is MDHEN and CDR2 is SYDVKM. This CDR3 is built from 14 residues. V gave up 7 bases and J gave up 5 bases, with 15 bases separating them. The DNA for the CDR3 is TGTGCCAGCACTCCGGCGGGGAGAGACAATGAGCAGTTCTTC. Translated, it gives CASTPAGRDNEQFF. Full variable domain (rest looked up from reference TRBV28 and TRBJ2-1): DVKVTQSSRYLVKRTGEKVFLECVQDMDHENMFWYRQDPGLGLRLIYFSYDVKMKEKGDIPEGYSVSREKKERFSLILESASTNQTSMYLCASTPAGRDNEQFFGPGTRLTVL.

V and J are TRBV18 and TRBJ2-7; TRBD1 aligns across 8 bases. The CDR3 contains 14 residues. The germline CDR1 and CDR2 sequences are KGHSH and LQKENI. V was clipped by 5 bases and J by 1 base; unmatched bases: 4. The chain's CDR3 is CASSTGTGSYEQYF. CDR3 nucleotides: TGTGCCAGCTCAACCGGGACAGGTTCCTACGAGCAGTACTTC.

The chain joins TRBV30 to TRBJ2-3, with TRBD1 matching over 7 bases. Germline CDR1 reads GTSNPN; CDR2 reads SVGIG (reference sequence). With V trimmed by 5 bases and J by 5 bases, 7 bases remained unmatched. This CDR3 has 13 residues. The CDR3 is CAWDRDSQDTQYF. The CDR3, as DNA: TGTGCCTGGGACAGGGATTCGCAAGATACGCAGTATTTT. Combining the CDR3 with reference TRBV30 and TRBJ2-3 gives the whole variable domain SQTIHQWPATLVQPVGSPLSLECTVEGTSNPNLYWYRQAAGRGLQLLFYSVGIGQISSEVPQNLSASRPQDRQFILSSKKLLLSDSGFYLCAWDRDSQDTQYFGPGTRLTVL.

This clone was detected only a few times. The chain employs TRBV30 and TRBJ1-4; D uncertain. Trimming shortened V by 1 base and J by 10 bases, and 16 bases separated the two germline ends. This CDR3 is 14 amino acids long. Germline V CDR1 and CDR2: GTSNPN, SVGIG (reference sequence). CDR3 in DNA: TGTGCCTGGAGTGCGTCGCAGGCTCGGGGAAAACTGTTTTTT. It specifies CAWSASQARGKLFF.

This clone was counted a few times. The rearrangement uses TRBV28 and TRBJ2-7; 8 positions match TRBD1. V shed 5 bases and J 5 bases; nucleotides not matched to a gene: 5. Germline V gene sequence: CDR1 MDHEN, CDR2 SYDVKM. This CDR3 comprises 13 residues. The CDR3 here is CASSGQGANEQYF. In nucleotides, the CDR3 is TGTGCCAGCAGTGGACAGGGCGCTAACGAGCAGTACTTC.

This clone was picked up a small number of times. V and J are TRBV4-3 and TRBJ2-5; 7 bases fit TRBD1. The CDR3 is 17 residues long. The junction had 11 bases not matched to a gene; V was cut back by 1 base and J by 3 bases. Per germline, CDR1 LGHNA and CDR2 YSLEER. The CDR3 sequence: CASSQGASRQGEETQYF. The CDR3 bases are TGCGCCAGCAGCCAAGGGGCCTCAAGACAGGGCGAAGAGACCCAGTACTTC.

There are a few counts of this clone. CDR3 sequence: CAISESAGGPETQYF. CDR3 bases: TGTGCCATCAGTGAGTCAGCGGGGGGGCCAGAGACCCAGTACTTC. This sequence joins TRBV10-3 and TRBJ2-5, with 10 bases identical to TRBD2. V lost 0 bases to trimming and J lost 4 bases; unmatched junction nucleotides: 2. Germline V lookup: CDR1 ENHRY, CDR2 SYGVKD. This CDR3 has 15 residues.

The V gene is TRBV18, the J gene TRBJ1-5; 7 positions agree with TRBD1. There are 19 residues in the CDR3. V dropped 3 bases and J dropped 1; count of bases not matched to a gene: 15. The germline V gene encodes CDR1 KGHSH and CDR2 LQKENI. As DNA, the CDR3 is TGTGCCAGCTCACCCAGCGCCACGACAGGGTATTTGAGCAATCAGCCCCAGCATTTT. Residues: CASSPSATTGYLSNQPQHF.

The V call is TRBV9, the J call TRBJ2-3; 9 bases line up with TRBD2. Germline lookup yields CDR1 SGDLS and CDR2 YYNGEE. The CDR3 is 14 amino acids. Trimming at V came to 2 bases and at J to 4 bases, leaving 2 bases not matched to a gene. The CDR3 region is CASSVSGGPDTQYF. CDR3 DNA sequence: TGTGCCAGCAGCGTTAGCGGGGGCCCAGATACGCAGTATTTT.

The chain couples TRBV5-1 to TRBJ2-1, with D maybe TRBD1 (6 bases). The CDR3 is 15 amino acids. V shed 0 bases and J shed 1 base, with 8 bases lying between them. Per germline, CDR1 SGHRS and CDR2 YFSETQ. CDR3 sequence reads: CASSLVGASYNEQFF. CDR3 DNA: TGCGCCAGCAGCTTGGTGGGGGCTTCCTACAATGAGCAGTTCTTC. Together with reference TRBV5-1 and TRBJ2-1, the CDR3 gives the full variable domain: KAGVTQTPRYLIKTRGQQVTLSCSPISGHRSVSWYQQTPGQGLQFLFEYFSETQRNKGNFPGRFSGRQFSNSRSEMNVSTLELGDSALYLCASSLVGASYNEQFFGPGTRLTVL.

DNA of the CDR3: TGTGCCAGCATGATGTCCCCGGGGACTAGCGGGAGGAGAGTCAAGCAGTACTTC. Protein sequence: CASMMSPGTSGRRVKQYF. The rearrangement joins TRBV27 to TRBJ2-7, with 15 bases lining up with TRBD2. The CDR3 is 18 residues long. Germline V gene lookup returns CDR1 MNHEY and CDR2 SMNVEV (reference sequence). V lost 7 bases to trimming and J lost 8 bases; unmatched junction nucleotides: 18.

The chain carries TRBV18 and TRBJ2-7; 7 positions match TRBD1. CDR1 is KGHSH, CDR2 LQKENI, per germline. The CDR3 has 14 residues. With 3 bases clipped from V and 0 bases from J, the junction kept 2 bases outside the gene matches. The CDR3 is CASSPTGVSYEQYF. The CDR3 coding sequence is TGTGCCAGCTCACCCACAGGGGTCTCCTACGAGCAGTACTTC.

The chain recombines TRBV4-2 with TRBJ2-7; possible D gene TRBD1, 6 bases. Germline-derived CDR1 and CDR2 are LGHNA and YNFKEQ. Trimming removed 4 bases from V and 2 bases from J, with 9 bases in between. CDR3 length: 13 residues. The CDR3: CASSRDIPYEQYF. In DNA, the CDR3 is TGTGCCAGCAGCCGGGACATCCCCTACGAGCAGTACTTC.